The 18 T cell receptor beta chains presented below share a single source sample, sequenced in a study of B cell selection in AIRE deficiency. The method was immunoSEQ multiplex PCR; TCRdb's version includes in-frame clones alone and lacks a portion of them. The sample carries fewer than 30,000 clones, just under 97% recorded once. Sorting defined conventional CD4 T cells as CD4+CD127+. The sample taken for sequencing was conventional CD4+ T cells sorted from PBMCs. These receptors all come from a human donor with AIRE deficiency.

The chain combines TRBV7-2 with TRBJ2-4; 10 nucleotides align to TRBD2. Germline V gene sequence: CDR1 SGHTA, CDR2 FQGNSA. This CDR3 has 15 residues. With 3 bases clipped from V and 5 bases from J, the junction kept 4 bases outside the gene matches. This chain's CDR3 is CASSFRLAGENIQYF. The CDR3 region has the DNA TGTGCCAGCAGCTTTCGACTAGCGGGCGAAAACATTCAGTACTTC.

In DNA, the CDR3 is TGTGCCAGCAGCCGGGGACAGGGGGGCTACGAGCAGTACTTC. It translates to CASSRGQGGYEQYF. This chain links TRBV6-5 with TRBJ2-7, with 11 bases identical to TRBD1. This CDR3 region has 14 residues. Germline V gives CDR1 MNHEY, CDR2 SVGAGI. Germline trimming cut 6 bases from V and 3 bases from J; bases unmatched to any gene: 4.

The chain carries TRBV2 and TRBJ2-4; D is perhaps TRBD2 (6 bases). Looked up from germline, CDR1 is SNHLY and CDR2 is FYNNEI. Trimming cost V 6 bases and J 0 bases, with 12 bases left between them. The CDR3 is 15 amino acids. The CDR3 DNA reads TGTGCCAGCAGCCCCCTGGGGGGAGCCAAAAACATTCAGTACTTC. The encoded protein is CASSPLGGAKNIQYF.

J is TRBJ1-2 and V is TRBV5-4, with a weak D call TRBD1 (6 bases). The CDR3 is 13 residues long. Trimming cost V 4 bases and J 8 bases, with 15 bases left between them. The V gene's germline CDR1 is SGHNT and CDR2 YYREEE (reference sequence). The CDR3 protein is CASSRGARVGYTF. CDR3 DNA sequence: TGTGCCAGCAGCCGGGGGGCCCGCGTAGGCTACACCTTC.

The chain employs TRBV20-1 and TRBJ2-3, with no clear D. CDR3 length: 11 amino acids. Germline V gives CDR1 DFQATT, CDR2 SNEGSKA (reference sequence). V was cut by 8 bases and J by 4 bases, with 10 bases left in between. The CDR3 region has the DNA TGCAGTCTCAATTCCCCAGATACGCAGTATTTT. As protein: CSLNSPDTQYF.

The chain combines TRBV11-1 with TRBJ2-3; TRBD1 is a possible D gene (6 bases). The V gene's germline CDR1 is SGHAT and CDR2 FQDESV (reference sequence). Deletions cut 4 bases from V and 2 bases from J, with 13 bases between. The CDR3 extends over 15 amino acids. The CDR3, as DNA: TGTGCCAGCAGCTCACTACAGGGTTTCACAGATACGCAGTATTTT. It yields the protein CASSSLQGFTDTQYF.

The chain has TRBV6-5 and TRBJ2-6, with D uncertain. The CDR3 is made up of 14 amino acids. Germline V gene data show CDR1 as MNHEY and CDR2 as SVGAGI. Trimming cost V 8 bases and J 0 bases, with 8 bases left between them. CDR3 loop: CASATYSGANVLTF. In nucleotides, the CDR3 is TGTGCCAGCGCGACCTACTCTGGGGCCAACGTCCTGACTTTC.

The chain uses TRBV19 and TRBJ2-3; tentatively, D is TRBD2 (6 bases). Germline V gives CDR1 LNHDA, CDR2 SQIVND (reference sequence). V dropped 6 bases and J dropped 7 bases, with 11 bases sitting between them. This CDR3 spans 12 amino acids. The CDR3, as DNA: TGTGCCAGTAGCGGAGGGCTCTATACGCAGTATTTT. The encoded protein is CASSGGLYTQYF.

The chain is built from TRBV27 and TRBJ2-1; the D gene is possibly TRBD1 (5 bases). The germline V and J ends were trimmed by 6 bases and 2 bases, with 14 bases remaining between them. CDR1 MNHEY and CDR2 SMNVEV come from the germline V gene (reference sequence). This CDR3 spans 15 amino acids. In nucleotides, the CDR3 is TGTGCCAGCAGGATTCAGGGCGACCCCTACAATGAGCAGTTCTTC. Protein product: CASRIQGDPYNEQFF.

The rearrangement links TRBV7-2 to TRBJ2-1; possibly TRBD2 for D (5 bases). Germline CDR1 and CDR2: SGHTA and FQGNSA. This CDR3 is 15 amino acids long. With 1 base removed from V and 9 bases from J, the gap between germline ends came to 16 bases. CDR3 sequence (DNA): TGTGCCAGCAGCTTAGTATTGCTAGTCCGGGGTGAGCAGTTCTTC. This sequence encodes CASSLVLLVRGEQFF.

The chain is built from TRBV29-1 and TRBJ1-3, with no clear D. The germline V gene has CDR1 SQVTM and CDR2 ANQGSEA. This CDR3 spans 14 amino acids. The ends were cut back, 2 bases at V and 1 base at J, with 9 bases in the middle. CDR3 sequence reads: CSVETRVSGNTIYF. For the CDR3, the DNA is TGCAGCGTTGAAACTCGGGTATCTGGAAACACCATATATTTT.

The rearrangement links TRBV28 to TRBJ2-1, with 8 bases identical to TRBD2. J gave up 8 bases and V 3 bases, and 9 bases lay outside the gene matches. The CDR3 runs 15 residues. Germline V lookup: CDR1 MDHEN, CDR2 SYDVKM. The CDR3 DNA sequence: TGTGCCAGCAGTTTTAGCGGGACCAGGGACTATGAGCAGTTCTTC. It codes for CASSFSGTRDYEQFF.

The chain uses TRBV4-3 and TRBJ2-7, with a tentative D call TRBD1 (5 bases). Germline-derived CDR1 and CDR2 are LGHNA and YSLEER. Trimming took 0 bases from V and 1 from J, leaving 10 bases between them. The CDR3 loop spans 15 amino acids. The DNA of the CDR3 is TGCGCCAGCAGCCAAGAGGGCAGGGATTCCTACGAGCAGTACTTC. It specifies CASSQEGRDSYEQYF.

This sequence joins TRBV19 and TRBJ2-1; a possible D gene is TRBD1 (6 bases). Trimming pared 4 bases from V and 8 bases from J, leaving 12 bases between. Germline lookup yields CDR1 LNHDA and CDR2 SQIVND (reference sequence). The CDR3 has 13 amino acids. The CDR3 region is CASSSEGHDEQFF. The CDR3 nucleotides read TGTGCCAGTAGTAGCGAGGGACACGATGAGCAGTTCTTC.

The chain links TRBV10-3 to TRBJ2-1; 8 bases are a match to TRBD2. V lost 5 bases to trimming and J lost 6 bases; unmatched junction nucleotides: 0. CDR3 length equals 12 residues. Germline values: CDR1 ENHRY, CDR2 SYGVKD. The DNA of the CDR3 is TGTGCCATCAGTACTAGCGGCAATGAGCAGTTCTTC. It codes for CAISTSGNEQFF.

The chain carries TRBV28 and TRBJ1-5; the D is unclear. V lost 2 bases and J lost 0, with 11 bases in between. The V gene's germline CDR1 is MDHEN and CDR2 SYDVKM. This CDR3 has 16 amino acids. The CDR3: CASSLRSRNSNQPQHF. CDR3 sequence (DNA): TGTGCCAGCAGTTTACGTTCAAGGAATAGCAATCAGCCCCAGCATTTT.

In DNA form, the CDR3 reads TGTGCCAGCAGCCTGACAGGGGCGAACACTGAAGCTTTCTTT. This sequence encodes CASSLTGANTEAFF. The rearrangement joins TRBV5-4 to TRBJ1-1; TRBD1 agrees at 8 bases. Germline loops: CDR1 SGHNT, CDR2 YYREEE (reference sequence). J gave up 1 base and V 4 bases, and 3 bases lay outside the gene matches. This CDR3 contains 14 residues.

This CDR3 is CASSLQGETGELFF. The CDR3 DNA reads TGTGCCAGCAGTTTACAGGGTGAAACCGGGGAGCTGTTTTTT. The J gene is TRBJ2-2, the V gene TRBV28; weak D call: TRBD1 (5 bases). Germline V gene lookup returns CDR1 MDHEN and CDR2 SYDVKM. Trimming removed 2 bases at V and 5 bases at J, with 9 bases between. This CDR3 region has 14 residues.